This is a list of T cell receptor beta chains from one sample in a study of blood T cell repertoires in COVID-19. Sequencing was performed with immunoSEQ multiplex PCR; in TCRdb, only in-frame clones are kept and a portion is missing. The table shows more than 150,000 clones, with 90% to 95% occurring only once. Specimen: peripheral blood. These receptors all come from a man aged 50-59 years with acute or convalescent COVID-19. Each CDR3 is given with its conserved first and last residue. The D gene is left open where the match is weak. Size is stated for part of the rows, as once, few or many counts, or as a class when the clone is expanded.

clone_size d_call j_call v_call cdr3_aa
NA NA TRBJ1-1 TRBV19 CASSISFGLTEAFF
NA NA TRBJ2-2 TRBV6-1 CASSEQGPGELFF
once NA TRBJ2-2 TRBV7-3 CASSSLVGKIANTGELFF
NA TRBD2 TRBJ2-1 TRBV6-1 CASSEALLAGGIYNEQFF
NA NA TRBJ1-4 TRBV5-1 CASSTSFGGIGEKLFF
NA TRBD2 TRBJ2-5 TRBV5-4 CASSLLAGGPETQYF
NA NA TRBJ2-7 TRBV4-1 CASSQDRQARDEQYF
NA TRBD1 TRBJ1-2 TRBV28 CASSPPGTGLINYGYTF
once TRBD2 TRBJ2-2 TRBV7-2 CASSFLSGGRTGELFF
NA NA TRBJ2-1 TRBV11-2 CASSLDGVTYNEQFF
NA NA TRBJ2-7 TRBV5-1 CASSPRHVSEQYF
once TRBD2 TRBJ2-2 TRBV4-2 CASSLLAGGPNTGELFF
NA TRBD1 TRBJ1-2 TRBV5-1 CASSTGQGAMGGYTF
few NA TRBJ1-2 TRBV7-9 CASSLEDRGGYGYTF
NA NA TRBJ2-2 TRBV12-2 CASLDSRHTGELFF
NA NA TRBJ2-3 TRBV27 CASRIDYTDTQYF
NA NA TRBJ1-1 TRBV5-4 CASSPRDTLNTEAFF
once TRBD1 TRBJ1-2 TRBV6-4 CASPKGQGAFDYGYTF
NA NA TRBJ1-1 TRBV5-1 CATRDSMNTEAFF
NA TRBD1 TRBJ2-2 TRBV14 CAIDREPNTGELFF
NA NA TRBJ2-5 TRBV19 CATSSDYLQETQYF
NA NA TRBJ2-6 TRBV7-9 CASSLSSGANVLTF